These T cell receptor beta chains were read from a single sample in a study of blood T cell repertoires in COVID-19. TCRdb's copy holds only in-frame clones and misses some; the assay was immunoSEQ multiplex PCR. The sample shows roughly 200,000 clones, roughly 90% of them seen only once. The specimen sequenced was PBMCs or T cells enriched from blood (not recorded which). These receptors were obtained from a woman aged 25-40 years who had recovered from COVID-19. CDR3s include the opening cysteine and the closing phenylalanine or tryptophan. Fields, in order: clone size, V gene, D gene, J gene, CDR3 protein, CDR3 DNA. D genes are given only for firm matches. Clone sizes are given selectively: once, few, many, or a class where the clone is expanded.

size: .; V: TRBV9; D: .; J: TRBJ1-2; CDR3: CASSGPADGYTF; DNA: TGTGCCAGCAGCGGTCCCGCGGATGGCTACACCTTC
size: .; V: TRBV19; D: TRBD1; J: TRBJ1-2; CDR3: CAASRDRVANYGYTF; DNA: TGTGCCGCGAGCAGGGACAGGGTAGCTAACTATGGCTACACCTTC
size: .; V: TRBV7-9; D: TRBD2; J: TRBJ2-2; CDR3: CASSLGTSGPMAGELFF; DNA: TGTGCCAGCAGCTTGGGGACTAGCGGGCCAATGGCCGGGGAGCTGTTTTTT
size: .; V: TRBV7-2; D: .; J: TRBJ2-7; CDR3: CASSLGRSTSYEQYF; DNA: TGTGCCAGCAGCTTAGGGCGGTCTACCTCCTACGAGCAGTACTTC
size: .; V: TRBV27; D: TRBD1; J: TRBJ1-4; CDR3: CASSVRDSPYEKLFF; DNA: TGTGCCAGCAGCGTGAGGGACAGCCCATATGAAAAACTGTTTTTT
size: .; V: TRBV7-8; D: .; J: TRBJ1-2; CDR3: CASSFSEGFSGYTF; DNA: TGTGCCAGCAGCTTTAGCGAGGGATTCTCTGGCTACACCTTC
size: .; V: TRBV30; D: TRBD1; J: TRBJ1-1; CDR3: CAWSGDRANTEAFF; DNA: TGTGCCTGGAGTGGAGACAGGGCCAACACTGAAGCTTTCTTT
size: .; V: TRBV2; D: TRBD2; J: TRBJ2-1; CDR3: CASTGLAGGYNEQFF; DNA: TGTGCCAGCACCGGACTAGCGGGAGGGTACAATGAGCAGTTCTTC
size: .; V: TRBV18; D: .; J: TRBJ2-3; CDR3: CASSREGGVSTDTQYF; DNA: TGTGCCAGCTCACGGGAAGGCGGGGTTAGCACAGATACGCAGTATTTT
size: .; V: TRBV7-2; D: TRBD2; J: TRBJ2-1; CDR3: CASSFRLAGDRNEQFF; DNA: TGTGCCAGCAGCTTCAGACTAGCGGGGGATCGCAATGAGCAGTTCTTC
size: .; V: TRBV4-3; D: TRBD2; J: TRBJ2-3; CDR3: CASSQEIGTSGGTQYF; DNA: TGCGCCAGCAGCCAAGAAATTGGGACTAGCGGGGGTACGCAGTATTTT
size: once; V: TRBV12-3/TRBV12-4; D: .; J: TRBJ2-1; CDR3: CASLLRNEQFF; DNA: TGTGCCAGCTTACTCCGAAATGAGCAGTTCTTC
size: .; V: TRBV5-1; D: .; J: TRBJ1-1; CDR3: CASSSLTGMNTEAFF; DNA: TGCGCCAGCAGCAGTCTGACAGGCATGAACACTGAAGCTTTCTTT
size: .; V: TRBV6-5; D: TRBD2; J: TRBJ2-2; CDR3: CASRGLAGGGRELFF; DNA: TGTGCCAGCAGGGGACTAGCGGGAGGGGGAAGGGAGCTGTTTTTT
size: .; V: TRBV29-1; D: .; J: TRBJ2-7; CDR3: CSVRTGTGAYEQYF; DNA: TGCAGCGTTCGTACCGGGACGGGGGCCTACGAGCAGTACTTC
size: .; V: TRBV20-1; D: .; J: TRBJ1-1; CDR3: CSARGSKTAFF; DNA: TGCAGTGCTAGAGGGAGTAAGACGGCTTTCTTT
size: .; V: TRBV7-2; D: .; J: TRBJ1-2; CDR3: CASSLVGQRPNYGYTF; DNA: TGTGCCAGCAGCTTAGTAGGACAGAGGCCTAACTATGGCTACACCTTC
size: .; V: TRBV18; D: TRBD2; J: TRBJ2-7; CDR3: CASSRSGTTDYEQYF; DNA: TGTGCCAGCTCACGCTCCGGGACTACGGACTACGAGCAGTACTTC
size: .; V: TRBV5-1; D: TRBD1; J: TRBJ2-5; CDR3: CASSYRAEPGTAQETQYF; DNA: TGCGCCAGCAGCTACCGGGCTGAACCGGGGACAGCACAAGAGACCCAGTACTTC
size: many; V: TRBV7-9; D: TRBD2; J: TRBJ2-7; CDR3: CASSLGGGRVSYEQYF; DNA: TGTGCCAGCAGCTTAGGGGGCGGGAGAGTATCCTACGAGCAGTACTTC
size: few; V: TRBV27; D: TRBD1; J: TRBJ2-7; CDR3: CASSLSHGTGFYEQYF; DNA: TGTGCCAGCAGTTTATCCCACGGGACAGGATTCTACGAGCAGTACTTC
size: .; V: TRBV30; D: .; J: TRBJ2-2; CDR3: CASYTGELFF; DNA: TGTGCCTCCTACACCGGGGAGCTGTTTTTT
size: .; V: TRBV25-1; D: TRBD2; J: TRBJ2-5; CDR3: CASSDPGLAFQTQYF; DNA: TGTGCCAGCAGTGACCCGGGACTAGCGTTTCAGACCCAGTACTTC
size: .; V: TRBV21-1; D: .; J: TRBJ1-4; CDR3: CASSKAPPGSRNEKLFF; DNA: TGTGCCAGCAGCAAAGCTCCTCCGGGGTCGAGGAACGAAAAACTGTTTTTT
size: .; V: TRBV9; D: .; J: TRBJ2-7; CDR3: CASSVVGGHEQYF; DNA: TGTGCCAGCAGCGTAGTAGGAGGACACGAGCAGTACTTC
size: .; V: TRBV25-1; D: TRBD1; J: TRBJ1-2; CDR3: CASGAGGYYGYTF; DNA: TGTGCCAGCGGCGCAGGGGGCTACTATGGCTACACCTTC
size: .; V: TRBV6-5; D: .; J: TRBJ1-5; CDR3: CASGYQGTSNQPQHF; DNA: TGTGCCAGCGGGTATCAGGGGACGAGCAATCAGCCCCAGCATTTT
size: .; V: TRBV19; D: .; J: TRBJ1-5; CDR3: CASSMTPGQPQHF; DNA: TGTGCCAGTAGTATGACGCCAGGTCAGCCCCAGCATTTT
size: few; V: TRBV7-3; D: TRBD1; J: TRBJ2-1; CDR3: CASSILPGQVYNEQFF; DNA: TGTGCCAGCAGCATTCTCCCGGGACAGGTCTACAATGAGCAGTTCTTC
size: .; V: TRBV7-9; D: TRBD1; J: TRBJ2-3; CDR3: CASRGTASTDTQYF; DNA: TGTGCCAGCAGGGGGACAGCTAGCACAGATACGCAGTATTTT